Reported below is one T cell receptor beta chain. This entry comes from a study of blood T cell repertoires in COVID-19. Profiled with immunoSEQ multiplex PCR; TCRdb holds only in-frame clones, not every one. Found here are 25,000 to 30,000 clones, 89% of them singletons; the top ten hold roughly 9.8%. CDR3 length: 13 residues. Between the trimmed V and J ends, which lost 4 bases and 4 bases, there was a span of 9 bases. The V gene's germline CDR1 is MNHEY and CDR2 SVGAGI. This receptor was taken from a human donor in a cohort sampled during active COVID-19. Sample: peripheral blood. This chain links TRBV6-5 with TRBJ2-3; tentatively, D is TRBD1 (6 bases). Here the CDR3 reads CASSSPGADTQYF. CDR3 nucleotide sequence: TGTGCCAGCAGTTCTCCAGGGGCAGATACGCAGTATTTT.